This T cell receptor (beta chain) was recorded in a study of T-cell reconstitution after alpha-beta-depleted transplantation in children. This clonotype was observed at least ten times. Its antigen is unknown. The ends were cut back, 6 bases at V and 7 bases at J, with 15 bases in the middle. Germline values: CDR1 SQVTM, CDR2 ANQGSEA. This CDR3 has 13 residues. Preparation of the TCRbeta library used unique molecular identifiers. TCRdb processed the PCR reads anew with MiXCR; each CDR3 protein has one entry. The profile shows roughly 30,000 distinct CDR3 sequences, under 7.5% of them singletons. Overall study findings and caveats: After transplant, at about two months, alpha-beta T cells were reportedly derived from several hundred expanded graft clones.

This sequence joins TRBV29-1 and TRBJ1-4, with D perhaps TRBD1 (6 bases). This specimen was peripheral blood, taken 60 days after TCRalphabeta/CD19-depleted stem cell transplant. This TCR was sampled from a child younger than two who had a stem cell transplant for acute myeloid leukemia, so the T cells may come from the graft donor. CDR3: CSVESGESEKLFF. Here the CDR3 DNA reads TGCAGCGTCGAGTCAGGGGAAAGTGAAAAACTGTTTTTT.